The T cell receptor beta chain described here comes from a study of T cells in tuberculosis. Across the study: Within 7 days of starting treatment, or before, PBMC were stored.

Measured with immunoSEQ multiplex PCR; TCRdb has only the in-frame clones, and not every one. Here the sample spans 25,000 to 35,000 clones, around 90% being singletons. Time point of the sample: new active TB diagnosis, blood taken before or within 7 days of starting treatment. Study-wide points: Samples were chosen by availability of cryopreserved specimens. Active tuberculosis alpha repertoires lay closer to GMM-specific TCRs than controls'. Classification accuracy was 85% to 90% (AUROC 0.90) with the GMM-specific repertoire.

Worth noting for this clone: What it binds is unknown.

Trimming at V came to 0 bases and at J to 4 bases, leaving 2 bases not matched to a gene. This CDR3 has 15 residues. Per germline, CDR1 ENHRY and CDR2 SYGVKD. The TCR originated in an adult with tuberculosis. Some clones in this sample may be carry-over from other donors' samples. The rearrangement uses TRBV10-3 and TRBJ1-1; 10 bases are a match to TRBD1. The source was PBMCs, collected at tuberculosis diagnosis. CDR3 sequence reads: CAISESDRGVTEAFF. The CDR3 nucleotides are TGTGCCATCAGTGAGTCGGACAGGGGGGTCACTGAAGCTTTCTTT.